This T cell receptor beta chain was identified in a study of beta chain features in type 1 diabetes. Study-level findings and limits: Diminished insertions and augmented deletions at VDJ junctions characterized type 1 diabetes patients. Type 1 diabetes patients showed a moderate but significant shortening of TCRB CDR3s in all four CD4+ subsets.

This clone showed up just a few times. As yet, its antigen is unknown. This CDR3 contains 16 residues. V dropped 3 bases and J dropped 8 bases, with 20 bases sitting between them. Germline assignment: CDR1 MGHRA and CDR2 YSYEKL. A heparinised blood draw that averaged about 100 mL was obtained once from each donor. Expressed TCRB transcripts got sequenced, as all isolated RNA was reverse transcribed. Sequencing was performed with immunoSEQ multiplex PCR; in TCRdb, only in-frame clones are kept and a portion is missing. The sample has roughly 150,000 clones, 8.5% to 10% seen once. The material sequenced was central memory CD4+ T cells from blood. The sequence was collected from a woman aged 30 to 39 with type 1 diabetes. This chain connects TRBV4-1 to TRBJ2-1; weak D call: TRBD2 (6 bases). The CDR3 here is CASSHRAGGRGDEQFF. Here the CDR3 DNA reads TGCGCCAGCAGCCACAGAGCGGGCGGAAGAGGGGATGAGCAGTTCTTC.